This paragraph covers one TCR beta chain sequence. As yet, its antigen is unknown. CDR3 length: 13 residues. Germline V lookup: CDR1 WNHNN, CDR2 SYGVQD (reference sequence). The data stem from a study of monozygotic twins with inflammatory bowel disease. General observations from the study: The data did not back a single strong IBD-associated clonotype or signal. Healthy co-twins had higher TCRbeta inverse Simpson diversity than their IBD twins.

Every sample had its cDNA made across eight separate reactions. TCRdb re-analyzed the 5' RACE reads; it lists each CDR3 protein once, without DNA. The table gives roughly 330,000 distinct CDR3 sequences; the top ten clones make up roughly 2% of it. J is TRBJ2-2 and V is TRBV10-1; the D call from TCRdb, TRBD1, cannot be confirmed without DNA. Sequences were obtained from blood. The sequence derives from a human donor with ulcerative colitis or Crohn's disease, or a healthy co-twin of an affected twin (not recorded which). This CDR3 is CASRPGSGGELFF.